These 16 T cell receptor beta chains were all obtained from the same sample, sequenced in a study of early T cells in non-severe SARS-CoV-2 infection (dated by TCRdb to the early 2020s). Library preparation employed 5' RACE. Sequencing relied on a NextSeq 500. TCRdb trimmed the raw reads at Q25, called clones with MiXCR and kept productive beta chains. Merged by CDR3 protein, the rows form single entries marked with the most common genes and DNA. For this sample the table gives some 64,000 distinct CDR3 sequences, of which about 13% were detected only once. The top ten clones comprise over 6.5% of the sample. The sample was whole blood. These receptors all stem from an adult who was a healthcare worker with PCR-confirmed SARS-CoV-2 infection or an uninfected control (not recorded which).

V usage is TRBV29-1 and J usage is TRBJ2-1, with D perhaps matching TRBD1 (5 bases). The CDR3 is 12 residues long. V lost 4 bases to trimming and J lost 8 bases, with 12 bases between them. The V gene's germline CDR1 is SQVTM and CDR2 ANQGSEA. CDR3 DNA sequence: TGCAGCGTTGGAACAGGTCCTTATGAGCAGTTCTTC. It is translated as CSVGTGPYEQFF.

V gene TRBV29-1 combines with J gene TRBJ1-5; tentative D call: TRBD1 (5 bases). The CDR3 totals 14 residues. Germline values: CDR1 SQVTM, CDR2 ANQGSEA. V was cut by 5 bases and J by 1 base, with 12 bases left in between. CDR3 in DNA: TGCAGCGTTTCAAGTGGGGCGAGCAATCAGCCCCAGCATTTT. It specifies CSVSSGASNQPQHF.

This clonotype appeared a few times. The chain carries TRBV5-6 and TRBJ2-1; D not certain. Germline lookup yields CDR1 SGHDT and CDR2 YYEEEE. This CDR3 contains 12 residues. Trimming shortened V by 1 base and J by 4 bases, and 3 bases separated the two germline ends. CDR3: CASSLFYNEQFF. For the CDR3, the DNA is TGTGCCAGCAGCTTGTTTTACAATGAGCAGTTCTTC. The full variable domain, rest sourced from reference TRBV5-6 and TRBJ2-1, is DAGVTQSPTHLIKTRGQQVTLRCSPKSGHDTVSWYQQALGQGPQFIFQYYEEEERQRGNFPDRFSGHQFPNYSSELNVNALLLGDSALYLCASSLFYNEQFFGPGTRLTVL.

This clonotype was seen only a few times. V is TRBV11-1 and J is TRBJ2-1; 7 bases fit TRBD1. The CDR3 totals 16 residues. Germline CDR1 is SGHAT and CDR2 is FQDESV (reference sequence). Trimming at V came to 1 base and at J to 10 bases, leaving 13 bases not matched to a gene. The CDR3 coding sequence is TGTGCCAGCAGCTTAGACCCCTATGGACAGGCGAGCGAGCAGTTCTTC. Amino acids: CASSLDPYGQASEQFF.

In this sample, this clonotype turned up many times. CDR3 in amino acids: CASSQGQENTEAFF. The CDR3 nucleotides read TGTGCCAGCAGCCAGGGACAGGAGAACACTGAAGCTTTCTTT. This chain uses TRBV7-9 with TRBJ1-1; 8 nucleotides line up with TRBD1. The CDR3 is 14 amino acids. Germline CDR1 SEHNR, CDR2 FQNEAQ (reference sequence). V dropped 5 bases and J dropped 1; count of bases not matched to a gene: 3.

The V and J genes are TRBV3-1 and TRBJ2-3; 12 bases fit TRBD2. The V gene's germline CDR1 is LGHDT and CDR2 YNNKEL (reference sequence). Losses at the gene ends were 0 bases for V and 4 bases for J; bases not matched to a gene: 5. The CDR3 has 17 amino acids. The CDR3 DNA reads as TGTGCCAGCAGCCAAGACTCGGCTAGCGGGAGGGCAGATACGCAGTATTTT. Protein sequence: CASSQDSASGRADTQYF.

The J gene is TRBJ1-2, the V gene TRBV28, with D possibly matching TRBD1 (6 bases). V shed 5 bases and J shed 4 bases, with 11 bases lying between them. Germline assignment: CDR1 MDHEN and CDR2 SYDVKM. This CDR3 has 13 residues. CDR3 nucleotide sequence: TGTGCCAGCAGTGGGGGGCGCTCCTATGGCTACACCTTC. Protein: CASSGGRSYGYTF.

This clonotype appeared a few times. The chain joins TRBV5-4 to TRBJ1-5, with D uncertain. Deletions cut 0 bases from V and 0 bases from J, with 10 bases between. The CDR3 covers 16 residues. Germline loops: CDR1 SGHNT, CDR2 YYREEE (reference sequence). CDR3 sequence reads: CASSLGPGNSNQPQHF. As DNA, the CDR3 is TGTGCCAGCAGCTTGGGGCCGGGGAATAGCAATCAGCCCCAGCATTTT.

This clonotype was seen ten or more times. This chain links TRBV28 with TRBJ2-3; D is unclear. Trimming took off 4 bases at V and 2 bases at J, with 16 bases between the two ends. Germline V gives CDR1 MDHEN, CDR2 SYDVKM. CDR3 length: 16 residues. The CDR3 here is CASSSDLSGFTDTQYF. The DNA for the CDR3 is TGTGCCAGCAGTTCCGACCTCTCGGGCTTCACAGATACGCAGTATTTT.

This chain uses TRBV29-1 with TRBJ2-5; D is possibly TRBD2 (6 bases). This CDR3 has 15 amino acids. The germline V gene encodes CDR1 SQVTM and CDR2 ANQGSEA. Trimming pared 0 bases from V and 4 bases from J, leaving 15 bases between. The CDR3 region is CSVEDPGGSGETQYF. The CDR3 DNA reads TGCAGCGTTGAAGACCCCGGAGGGTCCGGAGAGACCCAGTACTTC.

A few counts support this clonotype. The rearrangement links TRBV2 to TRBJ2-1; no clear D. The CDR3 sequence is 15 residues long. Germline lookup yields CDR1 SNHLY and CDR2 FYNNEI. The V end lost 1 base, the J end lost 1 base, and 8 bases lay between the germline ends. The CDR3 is CASSEVLESYNEQFF. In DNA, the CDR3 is TGTGCCAGCAGTGAAGTGCTAGAATCCTACAATGAGCAGTTCTTC.

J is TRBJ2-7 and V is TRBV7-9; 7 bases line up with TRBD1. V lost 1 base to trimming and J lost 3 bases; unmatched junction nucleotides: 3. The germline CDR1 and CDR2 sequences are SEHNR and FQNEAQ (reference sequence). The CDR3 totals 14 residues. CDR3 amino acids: CASSLGAGGYEQYF. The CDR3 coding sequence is TGTGCCAGCAGCTTAGGAGCAGGGGGCTACGAGCAGTACTTC. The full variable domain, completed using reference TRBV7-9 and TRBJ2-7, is DTGVSQNPRHKITKRGQNVTFRCDPISEHNRLYWYRQTLGQGPEFLTYFQNEAQLEKSRLLSDRFSAERPKGSFSTLEIQRTEQGDSAMYLCASSLGAGGYEQYFGPGTRLTVT.

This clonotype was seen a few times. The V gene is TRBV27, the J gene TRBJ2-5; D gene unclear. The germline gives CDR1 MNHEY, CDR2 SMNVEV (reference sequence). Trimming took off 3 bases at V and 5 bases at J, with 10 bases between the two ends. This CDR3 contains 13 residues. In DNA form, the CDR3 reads TGTGCCAGCAGTTTCGGGCCCGAGGAGACCCAGTACTTC. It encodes CASSFGPEETQYF.

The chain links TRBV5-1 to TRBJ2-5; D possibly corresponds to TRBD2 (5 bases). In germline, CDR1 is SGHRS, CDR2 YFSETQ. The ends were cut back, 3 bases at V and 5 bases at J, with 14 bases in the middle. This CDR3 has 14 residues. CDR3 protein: CASSYDGRGETQYF. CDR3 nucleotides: TGCGCCAGCAGCTACGACGGCCGAGGGGAGACCCAGTACTTC. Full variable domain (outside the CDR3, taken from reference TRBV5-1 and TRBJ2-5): KAGVTQTPRYLIKTRGQQVTLSCSPISGHRSVSWYQQTPGQGLQFLFEYFSETQRNKGNFPGRFSGRQFSNSRSEMNVSTLELGDSALYLCASSYDGRGETQYFGPGTRLLVL.

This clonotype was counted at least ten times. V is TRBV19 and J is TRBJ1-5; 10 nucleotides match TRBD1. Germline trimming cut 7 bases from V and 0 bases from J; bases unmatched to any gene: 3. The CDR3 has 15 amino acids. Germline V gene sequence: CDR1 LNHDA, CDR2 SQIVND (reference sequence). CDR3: CASTRTGGSNQPQHF. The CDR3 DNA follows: TGTGCCAGTACCCGGACAGGGGGTAGCAATCAGCCCCAGCATTTT.

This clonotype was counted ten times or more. CDR3: CASSKWVKGDTRKMQFF. CDR3 coding DNA: TGTGCCAGCAGCAAATGGGTGAAGGGTGATACAAGGAAAATGCAGTTCTTC. The chain has TRBV21-1 and TRBJ2-1. TRBV21-1 is a known pseudogene. This CDR3 comprises 17 residues.